This T cell receptor beta chain was sequenced for a study of OX40 agonist ivuxolimab in advanced cancers. Study in general: An agonistic human IgG2 monoclonal antibody against OX40 (CD134) was given. There were three patients with partial responses, one having hepatocellular carcinoma and two cutaneous melanoma. Hepatocellular carcinoma, melanoma, renal cell or head and neck cancer occurred in dose-escalation patients. Patients were treated with intravenous ivuxolimab, dosed at 0.01 to 10 mg/kg and infused every 2 weeks.

The CDR3 contains 15 residues. Germline V gene data show CDR1 as SGHDT and CDR2 as YYEEEE. V was pared by 2 bases and J by 4 bases, with 6 bases of the junction left unmatched. Using immunoSEQ multiplex PCR, the repertoire was profiled, and TCRdb retains in-frame clones only, with some absent. The sample lists about 52,000 clones; approximately 80% were seen once. V usage is TRBV5-6 and J usage is TRBJ2-1; 7 nucleotides match TRBD2. This clonotype originated in an adult with an advanced solid tumor such as melanoma, head and neck, liver or kidney cancer. The sample consisted of CD4+ or CD8+ T cells sorted from blood, taken in a trial of the OX40 agonist ivuxolimab. The CDR3 DNA sequence: TGTGCCAGCAGCTTTTCACTAGCGCTTTACAATGAGCAGTTCTTC. Translated, it gives CASSFSLALYNEQFF.